The 25 T cell receptor beta chains below were found in one sample sequenced in a study of blood T cell repertoires in COVID-19. Measured with immunoSEQ multiplex PCR; TCRdb has only the in-frame clones, and not every one. Of roughly 28,000 clones listed, roughly 73% are singletons. Material for sequencing was peripheral blood. Every receptor here comes from a woman in her sixties or seventies with active or convalescent COVID-19.

This clone was observed a single time. The chain uses TRBV7-2 and TRBJ2-7; 16 nucleotides agree with TRBD2. The CDR3 sequence is 17 residues long. The germline V gene encodes CDR1 SGHTA and CDR2 FQGNSA. The V and J ends lost 2 bases and 4 bases, in that order; junction bases with no gene match: 5. The CDR3 DNA reads TGTGCCAGCAGCTTAACCGGGACTAGCGGGAGGGGTTACGAGCAGTACTTC. It specifies CASSLTGTSGRGYEQYF.

Here the CDR3 DNA reads TGTGCCAGCAGCTTAGGGTACGGTACTGAAGCTTTCTTT. Amino acids: CASSLGYGTEAFF. J is TRBJ1-1 and V is TRBV7-6, with D hard to call. Per the germline V gene, CDR1 is SGHVS and CDR2 is FNYEAQ. The CDR3 totals 13 residues. Trimming pared 1 base from V and 5 bases from J, leaving 8 bases between.

V is TRBV18 and J is TRBJ1-1, with D possibly matching TRBD1 (5 bases). The CDR3 runs 15 residues. Germline V CDR1 and CDR2: KGHSH, LQKENI. V was trimmed by 3 bases and J by 1 base, leaving 12 bases between them. CDR3 in amino acids: CASSPERGGNTEAFF. CDR3 DNA sequence: TGTGCCAGCTCACCCGAGCGGGGCGGGAACACTGAAGCTTTCTTT. Filled out from reference TRBV18 and TRBJ1-1, the complete variable domain reads NAGVMQNPRHLVRRRGQEARLRCSPMKGHSHVYWYRQLPEEGLKFMVYLQKENIIDESGMPKERFSAEFPKEGPSILRIQQVVRGDSAAYFCASSPERGGNTEAFFGQGTRLTVV.

V and J are TRBV5-1 and TRBJ1-5; D unresolved. This CDR3 region has 15 residues. V was shortened by 2 bases and J by 7 bases, with 16 bases between the two germline ends. Germline V gives CDR1 SGHRS, CDR2 YFSETQ. CDR3 region: CASSFVGSPGQPQHF. The CDR3 DNA is TGCGCCAGCAGCTTTGTAGGGAGCCCCGGCCAGCCCCAGCATTTT. The full variable domain, in which reference TRBV5-1 and TRBJ1-5 provide the parts outside the CDR3, is KAGVTQTPRYLIKTRGQQVTLSCSPISGHRSVSWYQQTPGQGLQFLFEYFSETQRNKGNFPGRFSGRQFSNSRSEMNVSTLELGDSALYLCASSFVGSPGQPQHFGDGTRLSIL.

This sequence joins TRBV6-5 and TRBJ2-7, with 11 bases lining up with TRBD1. The germline CDR1 and CDR2 sequences are MNHEY and SVGAGI. This CDR3 spans 15 amino acids. Trimming removed 6 bases from V and 2 bases from J; junction bases left unmatched: 6. CDR3 sequence: CASSSPGQGAYEQYF. DNA of the CDR3: TGTGCCAGCAGCTCTCCGGGACAGGGGGCCTACGAGCAGTACTTC.

CDR3 protein: CASSLVGSGYTF. The CDR3 bases are TGCGCCAGCAGCTTGGTCGGGAGTGGCTACACCTTC. The chain couples TRBV5-1 to TRBJ1-2, with D unclear. CDR1 and CDR2 from the germline V gene are SGHRS and YFSETQ. The CDR3 covers 12 residues. The ends were cut back, 0 bases at V and 7 bases at J, with 7 bases in the middle. The full variable domain, completed using reference TRBV5-1 and TRBJ1-2, is KAGVTQTPRYLIKTRGQQVTLSCSPISGHRSVSWYQQTPGQGLQFLFEYFSETQRNKGNFPGRFSGRQFSNSRSEMNVSTLELGDSALYLCASSLVGSGYTFGSGTRLTVV.

V usage is TRBV6-5 and J usage is TRBJ1-2; D gene ambiguous. The CDR3 contains 12 residues. V lost 5 bases to trimming and J lost 4 bases, with 8 bases between them. Looked up from germline, CDR1 is MNHEY and CDR2 is SVGAGI. CDR3 sequence reads: CASSRRGYGYTF. The CDR3 DNA reads TGTGCCAGCAGTCGACGGGGCTATGGCTACACCTTC.

This clone was seen once. The chain links TRBV9 to TRBJ1-3, with D tentatively TRBD1 (6 bases). V shed 4 bases and J shed 0 bases, with 14 bases lying between them. The CDR3 covers 16 residues. CDR1 and CDR2 (germline): SGDLS, YYNGEE. The CDR3 DNA reads as TGTGCCAGCAGCCCACCGGGACACCGCTCTGGAAACACCATATATTTT. Translating it yields CASSPPGHRSGNTIYF.

The chain combines TRBV11-2 with TRBJ1-2; D might be TRBD1 (6 bases). This CDR3 has 13 amino acids. Looked up from germline, CDR1 is SGHAT and CDR2 is FQNNGV. The germline V and J ends were trimmed by 5 bases and 6 bases, with 13 bases remaining between them. DNA of the CDR3: TGTGCCAGCAGCACCAAAAGGGGGAATGGCTACACCTTC. It codes for CASSTKRGNGYTF.

The rearrangement links TRBV27 to TRBJ1-5; D is undetermined. V gave up 5 bases and J gave up 5 bases, with 25 bases separating them. Germline V lookup: CDR1 MNHEY, CDR2 SMNVEV (reference sequence). The CDR3 is made up of 18 amino acids. The CDR3 region has the DNA TGTGCCAGCAGTGCCCGAACACTCACCTCGTCAGGCTATCAGCCCCAGCATTTT. As protein: CASSARTLTSSGYQPQHF.

The chain combines TRBV5-1 with TRBJ1-3; D may be TRBD1 (5 bases). The CDR3 has 15 amino acids. Trimming took off 0 bases at V and 7 bases at J, with 14 bases between the two ends. Germline V gene sequence: CDR1 SGHRS, CDR2 YFSETQ. CDR3 region: CASSLGPGKENTIYF. CDR3 in DNA: TGCGCCAGCAGCTTGGGCCCAGGGAAGGAGAACACCATATATTTT.

The CDR3 DNA is TGCGCCAGCAGCCAAGATCTCGTACCCTACAAAGCGGGGGGGAGGAATGAGCAGTTCTTC. Translation gives CASSQDLVPYKAGGRNEQFF. This sequence joins TRBV4-1 and TRBJ2-1; 10 bases match TRBD2. Germline V lookup: CDR1 MGHRA, CDR2 YSYEKL. The J segment lost 7 bases and the V segment lost 0 bases, leaving 18 bases of the junction unmatched. There are 20 residues in the CDR3.

V usage is TRBV28 and J usage is TRBJ2-2; tentatively, D is TRBD2 (6 bases). In germline, CDR1 is MDHEN, CDR2 SYDVKM. Trimming pared 8 bases from V and 9 bases from J, leaving 16 bases between. The CDR3 spans 13 residues. The CDR3 DNA follows: TGTGCCAGCGGGGGGTCAATCCTCAGGGAGCTGTTTTTT. This codes for CASGGSILRELFF.

V and J are TRBV6-6 and TRBJ1-4, with 9 positions matching TRBD1. CDR3 length: 15 residues. The germline CDR1 and CDR2 sequences are MNHNY and SVGAGI (reference sequence). The J segment lost 8 bases and the V segment lost 4 bases, leaving 8 bases of the junction unmatched. The CDR3 nucleotides read TGTGCCAGCAGTTTTCCGGGACAGGGATCCGAAAAACTGTTTTTT. Encoded protein: CASSFPGQGSEKLFF.

The chain employs TRBV7-2 and TRBJ1-4, with 8 bases lining up with TRBD1. CDR3 length: 14 amino acids. Trimming removed 4 bases from V and 8 bases from J; junction bases left unmatched: 6. CDR1 and CDR2 (germline): SGHTA, FQGNSA. The CDR3 region has the DNA TGTGCCAGCAGCTCTGGACAGGGTGGCGAAAAACTGTTTTTT. The encoded protein is CASSSGQGGEKLFF.

J is TRBJ1-3 and V is TRBV11-1; 7 positions agree with TRBD1. The CDR3 covers 14 residues. Germline V lookup: CDR1 SGHAT, CDR2 FQDESV (reference sequence). Trimming cost V 3 bases and J 4 bases; bases outside gene matches: 3. As DNA, the CDR3 is TGTGCCAGCAGCTTGACAGGGTACGGAAACACCATATATTTT. Protein product: CASSLTGYGNTIYF.

The chain combines TRBV15 with TRBJ1-1; the D gene is possibly TRBD1 (5 bases). The CDR3 length is 15 residues. V dropped 2 bases and J dropped 1 base, with 11 bases sitting between them. Germline V CDR1 and CDR2: LNHNV, YYDKDF (reference sequence). The chain's CDR3 is CATSRQGGRNTEAFF. CDR3 in DNA: TGTGCCACCAGCAGACAGGGTGGACGGAACACTGAAGCTTTCTTT.

The V call is TRBV6-5, the J call TRBJ1-1, with 9 bases fitting TRBD1. With V trimmed by 5 bases and J by 5 bases, 3 bases remained unmatched. The CDR3 has 13 amino acids. Germline V lookup: CDR1 MNHEY, CDR2 SVGAGI. CDR3 in amino acids: CASSRTGETEAFF. The CDR3 region has the DNA TGTGCCAGCAGTCGGACAGGGGAGACTGAAGCTTTCTTT.

The chain combines TRBV2 with TRBJ1-1; no clear D gene. The CDR3 length is 12 residues. V lost 6 bases to trimming and J lost 3 bases, with 8 bases between them. Germline loops: CDR1 SNHLY, CDR2 FYNNEI. The CDR3 coding sequence is TGTGCCAGCAGAGACTGGTACACTGAAGCTTTCTTT. Protein sequence: CASRDWYTEAFF.

The chain links TRBV10-2 to TRBJ2-1; TRBD2 agrees at 8 bases. Germline lookup yields CDR1 WSHSY and CDR2 SAAADI. With 6 bases clipped from V and 0 bases from J, the junction kept 4 bases outside the gene matches. This CDR3 spans 15 amino acids. CDR3 bases: TGCGCCAGCAGAACCAGCGGGGGCTCCTACAATGAGCAGTTCTTC. Translated, it gives CASRTSGGSYNEQFF.

The chain combines TRBV19 with TRBJ2-1; TRBD1 aligns across 9 bases. The CDR3 length is 13 residues. Germline lookup yields CDR1 LNHDA and CDR2 SQIVND (reference sequence). J gave up 8 bases and V 5 bases, and 4 bases lay outside the gene matches. CDR3 nucleotides: TGTGCCAGTAGTTGGGACAGGGTCGATGAGCAGTTCTTC. Translation gives CASSWDRVDEQFF.

The chain employs TRBV5-1 and TRBJ2-3; D gene unclear. The CDR3 loop spans 12 amino acids. The germline CDR1 and CDR2 sequences are SGHRS and YFSETQ. V lost 5 bases to trimming and J lost 4 bases, with 8 bases between them. The CDR3 protein is CASSRPADTQYF. The CDR3 DNA sequence: TGCGCCAGCAGTCGTCCGGCAGATACGCAGTATTTT.

This chain connects TRBV6-1 to TRBJ2-3; no reliable D call. CDR3 length: 14 amino acids. Germline values: CDR1 MNHNS, CDR2 SASEGT. With 1 base removed from V and 4 bases from J, the gap between germline ends came to 9 bases. In DNA, the CDR3 is TGTGCCAGCAGTGAAGGTAGAGGCGCAGATACGCAGTATTTT. It translates to CASSEGRGADTQYF.

The chain carries TRBV4-3 and TRBJ2-3, with TRBD2 as a possible D gene (5 bases). The ends were cut back, 1 base at V and 2 bases at J, with 13 bases in the middle. The CDR3 is made up of 16 amino acids. Germline V lookup: CDR1 LGHNA, CDR2 YSLEER. The DNA of the CDR3 is TGCGCCAGCAGCCAAGTAGGGCTAGCCTACACAGATACGCAGTATTTT. This codes for CASSQVGLAYTDTQYF.

This clone was seen just once. This chain uses TRBV7-8 with TRBJ2-4; 7 positions match TRBD2. This CDR3 region has 17 residues. In germline, CDR1 is SGHVS, CDR2 FQNEAQ. The J segment lost 2 bases and the V segment lost 1 base, leaving 8 bases of the junction unmatched. CDR3 in amino acids: CASSLEYREATKNIQYF. DNA of the CDR3: TGTGCCAGCAGCTTAGAGTACCGGGAGGCCACCAAAAACATTCAGTACTTC.